The 18 T cell receptor beta chains in this list originate from one sample, sequenced in a study of blood T cell repertoires in COVID-19. Assay: immunoSEQ multiplex PCR; the TCRdb copy retains only in-frame clones and omits some. The repertoire includes under 45,000 clones, around 88% of them detected once, and around two fifths sits in the top ten. Sequenced input: peripheral blood. The receptors come from a woman aged 80 or older with active or convalescent COVID-19.

This chain connects TRBV18 to TRBJ1-1; no clear D gene. V was clipped by 2 bases and J by 5 bases, with 9 bases between them. The V gene's germline CDR1 is KGHSH and CDR2 LQKENI. The CDR3 covers 13 residues. The CDR3 nucleotides are TGTGCCAGCTCACCAGAGGGCTGGACTGAAGCTTTCTTT. Translating gives CASSPEGWTEAFF.

The chain joins TRBV11-2 to TRBJ1-2; weak D call: TRBD1 (6 bases). The V gene lost 4 bases and the J gene lost 3 bases, with 9 bases spanning the gap. The CDR3 length is 13 residues. Germline V CDR1 and CDR2: SGHAT, FQNNGV. As DNA, the CDR3 is TGTGCCAGCAGCTATTCAGGGGACTATGGCTACACCTTC. Translation: CASSYSGDYGYTF.

This clone occurred many times. The CDR3 sequence is CASSVSGRDTGELFF. The CDR3, as DNA: TGTGCCAGCAGCGTTAGCGGGAGGGACACCGGGGAGCTGTTTTTT. This chain links TRBV9 with TRBJ2-2, with 11 bases fitting TRBD2. With V trimmed by 2 bases and J by 3 bases, 0 bases remained unmatched. The germline CDR1 and CDR2 sequences are SGDLS and YYNGEE. The CDR3 is made up of 15 amino acids.

The chain joins TRBV30 to TRBJ2-3; D unresolved. Germline V gene lookup returns CDR1 GTSNPN and CDR2 SVGIG (reference sequence). This CDR3 is 15 amino acids long. Trimming shortened V by 0 bases and J by 2 bases, and 12 bases separated the two germline ends. The CDR3 DNA reads as TGTGCCTGGAGTGTCGCCCTACTTTACACAGATACGCAGTATTTT. It codes for CAWSVALLYTDTQYF.

The V call is TRBV9, the J call TRBJ1-1, with 8 bases fitting TRBD1. Germline V gives CDR1 SGDLS, CDR2 YYNGEE. The length of the CDR3 is 14 residues. With V trimmed by 4 bases and J by 0 bases, 2 bases remained unmatched. The DNA for the CDR3 is TGTGCCAGCAGCCTGGGACAGGTGAACACTGAAGCTTTCTTT. It yields the protein CASSLGQVNTEAFF.

The chain carries TRBV6-5 and TRBJ1-6, with D tentatively TRBD1 (5 bases). With 0 bases removed from V and 10 bases from J, the gap between germline ends came to 13 bases. The CDR3 length is 15 residues. CDR1 and CDR2 from the germline V gene are MNHEY and SVGAGI. In DNA form, the CDR3 reads TGTGCCAGCAGTTACTCGTCAGGGATTGACTCACCCCTCCACTTT. This codes for CASSYSSGIDSPLHF.

This clone was detected only once. The V gene is TRBV5-1, the J gene TRBJ2-3; TRBD2 aligns across 7 bases. The CDR3 extends over 15 amino acids. Germline V gene sequence: CDR1 SGHRS, CDR2 YFSETQ. V was pared by 7 bases and J by 3 bases, with 11 bases of the junction left unmatched. CDR3 DNA sequence: TGCGCCAGCCGGCTCGATAGCGGGCCGACAGATACGCAGTATTTT. It codes for CASRLDSGPTDTQYF.

The rearrangement uses TRBV10-3 and TRBJ1-5, with 9 bases aligning to TRBD1. The trim removed 6 bases at V and 0 bases at J, leaving 15 bases unmatched. Germline lookup yields CDR1 ENHRY and CDR2 SYGVKD. CDR3 length equals 19 residues. The CDR3, as DNA: TGTGCCATCAGCGCCTCGCGGACAGGGGACCCCACTAGCAATCAGCCCCAGCATTTT. Its translation is CAISASRTGDPTSNQPQHF.

This chain connects TRBV5-1 to TRBJ2-3; TRBD2 agrees at 8 bases. V shed 4 bases, J shed 3 bases, and the junction held 7 bases outside the gene matches. CDR3 length equals 15 residues. The germline CDR1 and CDR2 sequences are SGHRS and YFSETQ. The CDR3 DNA sequence: TGCGCCAGCAGCCGCGGACTAGCTGAGACAGATACGCAGTATTTT. It translates to CASSRGLAETDTQYF.

The J gene is TRBJ2-3, the V gene TRBV2; 8 nucleotides line up with TRBD1. The V gene's germline CDR1 is SNHLY and CDR2 FYNNEI. This CDR3 spans 15 amino acids. V lost 4 bases to trimming and J lost 2 bases; unmatched junction nucleotides: 5. The CDR3 coding sequence is TGTGCCAGCAGTGCCCGGACAGGGCTCACAGATACGCAGTATTTT. Translating gives CASSARTGLTDTQYF.

The gene calls are TRBV5-1 and TRBJ1-1; maybe TRBD1 (6 bases). V was cut by 2 bases and J by 5 bases, with 13 bases left in between. Looked up from germline, CDR1 is SGHRS and CDR2 is YFSETQ. This CDR3 region has 14 residues. The CDR3 coding sequence is TGCGCCAGCAGCTTAGGGGGTTCGGGGACTGAAGCTTTCTTT. This gives the protein CASSLGGSGTEAFF.

The rearrangement joins TRBV28 to TRBJ2-7; D remains unclear. Germline loops: CDR1 MDHEN, CDR2 SYDVKM. V gave up 6 bases and J gave up 4 bases, with 13 bases separating them. The CDR3 is made up of 13 amino acids. The CDR3 spells CASRPPAVYEQYF. The CDR3 coding sequence is TGTGCCAGCAGACCCCCCGCGGTTTACGAGCAGTACTTC.

The V and J genes are TRBV7-3 and TRBJ2-3; D might be TRBD2 (6 bases). This CDR3 spans 14 amino acids. CDR1 and CDR2 from the germline V gene are SGHTA and FQGTGA. V was clipped by 3 bases and J by 4 bases, with 11 bases between them. For the CDR3, the DNA is TGTGCCAGCAGCTTGCAGCGGGCCCCAGATACGCAGTATTTT. Residues: CASSLQRAPDTQYF.

The CDR3 DNA reads TGTGCCAGCAGCCCCCTGCAGTCCTACAATGAGCAGTTCTTC. Translating it yields CASSPLQSYNEQFF. The chain joins TRBV7-3 to TRBJ2-1; D gene unclear. Germline-derived CDR1 and CDR2 are SGHTA and FQGTGA. CDR3 length: 14 amino acids. V lost 5 bases and J lost 1, with 9 bases in between.

This clone is deemed medium-sized. A far larger clone is one base from this, pointing to a likely read error. V usage is TRBV4-1 and J usage is TRBJ2-2, with 9 nucleotides matching TRBD2. CDR3 length: 15 residues. CDR1 is MGHRA and CDR2 is YSYEKL in the germline V gene. This chain's CDR3 is CPSSRLAENTGELFF. The DNA for the CDR3 is TGCCCCAGCAGCCGACTAGCGGAGAACACCGGGGAGCTGTTTTTT.

The rearrangement uses TRBV7-2 and TRBJ1-2, with 7 positions matching TRBD1. Germline lookup yields CDR1 SGHTA and CDR2 FQGNSA. V was clipped by 6 bases and J by 4 bases; unmatched bases: 5. The length of the CDR3 is 13 residues. CDR3 nucleotide sequence: TGTGCCAGCAGTGCAGGGGGTTCCTATGGCTACACCTTC. Translation: CASSAGGSYGYTF.

V is TRBV2 and J is TRBJ2-1, with 11 bases lining up with TRBD2. The J segment lost 3 bases and the V segment lost 5 bases, leaving 9 bases of the junction unmatched. The germline gives CDR1 SNHLY, CDR2 FYNNEI. The CDR3 totals 17 residues. CDR3 nucleotides: TGTGCCAGCAGTTTCCGGGGGGGACTAGCGGACTACAATGAGCAGTTCTTC. It specifies CASSFRGGLADYNEQFF.

This clone has a handful of counts. This chain links TRBV4-2 with TRBJ1-6, with a possible D match to TRBD1 (5 bases). This CDR3 has 15 residues. CDR1 is LGHNA, CDR2 YNFKEQ, per germline. Deletions cut 1 base from V and 8 bases from J, with 12 bases between. The CDR3 DNA sequence: TGTGCCAGCAGCCAAGGGGCAGGGCTTGATTCACCCCTCCACTTT. Protein: CASSQGAGLDSPLHF.